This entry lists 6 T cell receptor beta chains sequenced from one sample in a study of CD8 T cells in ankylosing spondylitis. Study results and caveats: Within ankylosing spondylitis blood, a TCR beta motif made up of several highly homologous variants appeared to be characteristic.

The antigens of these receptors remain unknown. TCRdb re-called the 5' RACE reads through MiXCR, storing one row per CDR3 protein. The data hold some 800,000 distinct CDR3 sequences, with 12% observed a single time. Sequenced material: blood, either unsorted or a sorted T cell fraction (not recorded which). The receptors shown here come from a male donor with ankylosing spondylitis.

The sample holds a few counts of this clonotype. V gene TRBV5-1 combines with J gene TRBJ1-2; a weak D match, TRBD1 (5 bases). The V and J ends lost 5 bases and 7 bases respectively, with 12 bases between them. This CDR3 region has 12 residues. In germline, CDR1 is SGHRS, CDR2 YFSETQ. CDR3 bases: TGCGCCAGCAGTGAATTAAGGGGTGGCTACACCTTC. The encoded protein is CASSELRGGYTF.

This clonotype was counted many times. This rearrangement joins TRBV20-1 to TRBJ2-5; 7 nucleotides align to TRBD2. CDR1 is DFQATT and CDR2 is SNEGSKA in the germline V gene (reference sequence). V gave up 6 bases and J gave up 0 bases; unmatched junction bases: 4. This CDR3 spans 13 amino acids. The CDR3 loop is CSAASGHQETQYF. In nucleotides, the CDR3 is TGCAGTGCGGCTAGCGGTCACCAAGAGACCCAGTACTTC.

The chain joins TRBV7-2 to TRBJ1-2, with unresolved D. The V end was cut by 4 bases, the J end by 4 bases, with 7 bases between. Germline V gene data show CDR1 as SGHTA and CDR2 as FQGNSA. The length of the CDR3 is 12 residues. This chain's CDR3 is CASSSQSYGYTF. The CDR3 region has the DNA TGTGCCAGCAGCTCACAGAGCTATGGCTACACCTTC.

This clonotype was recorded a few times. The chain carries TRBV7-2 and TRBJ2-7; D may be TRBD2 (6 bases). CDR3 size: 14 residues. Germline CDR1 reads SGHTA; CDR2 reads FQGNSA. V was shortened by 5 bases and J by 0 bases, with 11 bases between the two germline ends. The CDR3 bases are TGTGCCAGCAGCCTAACTAGCAACTCCTACGAGCAGTACTTC. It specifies CASSLTSNSYEQYF.

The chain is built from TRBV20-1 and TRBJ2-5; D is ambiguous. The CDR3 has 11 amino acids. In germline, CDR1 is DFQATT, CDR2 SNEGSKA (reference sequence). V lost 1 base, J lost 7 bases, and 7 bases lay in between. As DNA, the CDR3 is TGCAGTGCTAGAGGGAATCCGACCCAGTACTTC. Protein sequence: CSARGNPTQYF.

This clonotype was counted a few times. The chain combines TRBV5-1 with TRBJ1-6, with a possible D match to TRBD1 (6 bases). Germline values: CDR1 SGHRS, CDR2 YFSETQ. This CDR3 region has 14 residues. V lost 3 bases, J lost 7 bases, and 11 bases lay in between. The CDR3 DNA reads TGCGCCAGCAGCTCAGGACAGATAAATTCACCCCTCCACTTT. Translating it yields CASSSGQINSPLHF.